This TCR beta chain was recovered during a study of T cells in Graves' hyperthyroidism and ophthalmopathy. This clonotype appeared many times. The TCR beta CDR3 regions underwent amplification using RNA transcripts as the source. TCR CDR3 regions were first amplified by RT-PCR with HTBI primers. Using its own MiXCR run on the multiplex PCR reads, TCRdb lists one record per CDR3 protein. Of hundreds of thousands of distinct CDR3 sequences in the sample, more than 30% were seen once. From germline, CDR1 is SQVTM and CDR2 ANQGSEA. The CDR3 is 15 amino acids. Trimming took 0 bases from V and 2 from J; bases not matched to a gene: 7.

This chain joins TRBV29-1 and TRBJ2-7, with 7 bases aligning to TRBD1. The origin of this receptor is a man aged 18 to 30 with Graves' hyperthyroidism. The sequencing sample was made of blood. CDR3 sequence (DNA): TGCAGCGTTGAAGAGGGGTCGGACAGGCCCTACGAGCAGTACTTC. This encodes CSVEEGSDRPYEQYF.